This T cell receptor beta chain was documented in a study of T cell changes during pregnancy in multiple sclerosis. Sequenced by immunoSEQ multiplex PCR; TCRdb stores in-frame clones only, minus some. The table includes tens of thousands of clones, around 90% detected once. Trimming shortened V by 4 bases and J by 1 base, and 11 bases separated the two germline ends. The CDR3 length is 13 residues. CDR1 and CDR2 from the germline V gene are SQVTM and ANQGSEA. This TCR was recovered from a female donor in good health, enrolled as a control in a pregnancy study. The sequencing used peripheral blood, collected in the second trimester of pregnancy. The chain recombines TRBV29-1 with TRBJ2-7; possibly TRBD2 for D (5 bases). CDR3 sequence: CSVGSSGSYEQYF. For the CDR3, the DNA is TGCAGCGTTGGGTCATCGGGATCCTACGAGCAGTACTTC.